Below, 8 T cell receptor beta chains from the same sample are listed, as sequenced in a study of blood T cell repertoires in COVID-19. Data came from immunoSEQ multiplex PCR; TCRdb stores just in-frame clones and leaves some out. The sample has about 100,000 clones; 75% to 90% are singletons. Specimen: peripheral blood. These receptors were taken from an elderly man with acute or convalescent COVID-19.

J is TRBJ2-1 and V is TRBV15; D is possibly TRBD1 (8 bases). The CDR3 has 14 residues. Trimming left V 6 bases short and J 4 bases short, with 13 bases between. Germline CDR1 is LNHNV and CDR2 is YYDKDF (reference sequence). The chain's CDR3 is CATRDREGYNEQFF. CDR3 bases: TGTGCCACCAGGGACAGGGAGGGGTACAATGAGCAGTTCTTC.

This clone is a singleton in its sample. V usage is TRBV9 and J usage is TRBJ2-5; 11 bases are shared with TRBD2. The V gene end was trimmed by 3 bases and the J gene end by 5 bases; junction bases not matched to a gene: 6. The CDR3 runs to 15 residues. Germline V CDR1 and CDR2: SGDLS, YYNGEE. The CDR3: CASSEGLAGRETQYF. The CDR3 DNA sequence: TGTGCCAGCAGCGAAGGACTAGCGGGCCGTGAGACCCAGTACTTC.

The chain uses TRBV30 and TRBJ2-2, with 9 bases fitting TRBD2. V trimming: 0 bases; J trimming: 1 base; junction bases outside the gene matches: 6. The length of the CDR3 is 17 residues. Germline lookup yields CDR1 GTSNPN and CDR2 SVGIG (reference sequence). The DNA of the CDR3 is TGTGCCTGGAGTGTATACAGCGGGAGGATGAACACCGGGGAGCTGTTTTTT. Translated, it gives CAWSVYSGRMNTGELFF.

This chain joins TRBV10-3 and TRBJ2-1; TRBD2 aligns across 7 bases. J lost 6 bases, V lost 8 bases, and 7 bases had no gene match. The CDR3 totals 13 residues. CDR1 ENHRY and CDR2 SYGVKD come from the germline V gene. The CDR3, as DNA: TGTGCCATCCGGTGGGACTACGTCAATGAGCAGTTCTTC. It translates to CAIRWDYVNEQFF.

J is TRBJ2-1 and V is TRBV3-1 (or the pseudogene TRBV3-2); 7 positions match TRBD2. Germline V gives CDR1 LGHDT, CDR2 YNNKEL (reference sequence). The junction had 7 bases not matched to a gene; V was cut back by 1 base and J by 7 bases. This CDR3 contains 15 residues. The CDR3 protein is CASSQGGRAGNEQFF. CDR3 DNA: TGTGCCAGCAGCCAAGGTGGGAGGGCCGGGAATGAGCAGTTCTTC.

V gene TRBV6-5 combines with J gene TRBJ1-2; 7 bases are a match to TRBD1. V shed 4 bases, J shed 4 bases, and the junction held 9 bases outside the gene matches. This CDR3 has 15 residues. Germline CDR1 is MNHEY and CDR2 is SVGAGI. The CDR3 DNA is TGTGCCAGCAGTTCGACAGGGTCTATGGGCTATGGCTACACCTTC. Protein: CASSSTGSMGYGYTF.

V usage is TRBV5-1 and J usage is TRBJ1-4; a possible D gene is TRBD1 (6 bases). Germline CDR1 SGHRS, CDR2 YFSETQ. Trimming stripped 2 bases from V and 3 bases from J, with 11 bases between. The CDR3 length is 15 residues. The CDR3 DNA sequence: TGCGCCAGCAGCTTTGCGGGGGGCCCTAATGAAAAACTGTTTTTT. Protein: CASSFAGGPNEKLFF.

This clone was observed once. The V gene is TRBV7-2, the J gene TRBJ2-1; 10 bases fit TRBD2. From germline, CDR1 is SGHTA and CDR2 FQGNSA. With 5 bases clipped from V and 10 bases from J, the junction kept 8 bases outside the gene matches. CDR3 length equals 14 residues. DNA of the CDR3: TGTGCCAGCAGCCTCCAGGGACTAGCGCGGGAGCAGTTCTTC. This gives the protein CASSLQGLAREQFF.